This T cell receptor beta chain comes out of a study of blood T cells in healthy people across ages. Using a J-beta primer mix together with a sample-barcoded 5' primer, a second PCR was run for about 7 to 12 cycles. TCRdb reprocessed the 5' RACE reads with MiXCR, giving one entry per CDR3 protein. Counted here are hundreds of thousands of distinct CDR3 sequences, roughly 21% occurring once; the ten biggest clones make up about 3.6%. This clonotype was seen a few times. In germline, CDR1 is SGHAT, CDR2 FQNNGV. CDR3 length: 15 residues. V was cut by 5 bases and J by 8 bases, with 18 bases left in between.

The chain joins TRBV11-2 to TRBJ2-2, with a possible D match to TRBD2 (6 bases). This receptor was taken from a man between 65 and 79 years old in good health. The material sequenced was blood. CDR3: CASSPIPGAKGELFF. CDR3 nucleotide sequence: TGTGCCAGCAGCCCCATCCCGGGAGCAAAGGGGGAGCTGTTTTTT.